The text below deals with one TCR beta chain. Its antigen is still unknown. These data come from a study of cytomegalovirus exposure and HLA in healthy donors. Looking at the study overall: The use of the same platform for the 100 to 150 validation repertoires and the roughly 700 first-cohort repertoires was reported by a later analysis. Study-level points and caveats: In vitro work confirmed that a few CMV-associated chains recognize CMV antigens.

Profiling relied on immunoSEQ multiplex PCR, and the TCRdb table lists in-frame clones only, not all of them. The repertoire includes around 61,000 clones, about 91% of them detected once, and roughly 5.2% sits in the top ten. The CDR3 runs to 17 residues. Trimming took off 4 bases at V and 0 bases at J, with 17 bases between the two ends. In germline, CDR1 is MGHRA, CDR2 YSYEKL. This TCR was sampled from a man aged 18 to 29 in good health and CMV-seropositive. V is TRBV4-1 and J is TRBJ2-3, with a possible D match to TRBD2 (5 bases). The sample comprised PBMCs. In DNA form, the CDR3 reads TGCGCCAGCAGCCCACTGGGTAGCGCGAGTAGCACAGATACGCAGTATTTT. Its protein is CASSPLGSASSTDTQYF.